The entry that follows covers one T cell receptor beta chain sequence. Its antigen is still unknown. No base quality values were provided; no much bigger clone lies one nucleotide off. These data originate in a study of cytomegalovirus exposure and HLA in healthy donors (dated by TCRdb to 2015 to 2018). A note on the overall study: According to an earlier analysis of around 600 of the donors, about 170 million T cells yielded 90 million to 140 million unique TCR beta sequences and around 280 Gb of sequence data. A handful of DR-DQ haplotypes were handled as single units for association and clustering because linkage in the cohort was strong. Rather than drawing on any new phenotypic data, the later analysis identified candidate immune exposures from TCR beta sequences and the way those sequences occurred across donors. Alongside the repertoire data, information on donor age, sex, ethnicity and CMV serostatus was compiled. To study patterns of TCR occurrence, a later analysis re-analyzed previously published TCR beta repertoires from 650 to 750 donors and added high-resolution HLA genotyping. A later genetic analysis used genome-wide SNP genotypes for about three fifths of the 666 donors, treating that subset as a discovery cohort. Among around 400 genotyped donors of the cohort, an average of around 240,000 unique TCR beta nucleotide sequences were sequenced per donor, roughly 20% of them non-productive. In addition to the first cohort of roughly 700 subjects, a separate validation cohort of about 120 different subjects was used. All discovery cohort repertoires had been generated on a single sequencing platform. In an earlier analysis of 500 to 650 of the donors, high-throughput TCR beta sequencing was used to judge whether each TCR beta V gene segment behaved as functional or pseudogenic. The number of donors typed differed by locus, with 629-630 for A, B, C, DRB1 and DQB1, over 500 for DQA1, 600 to 610 for DPA1, and roughly 450 for DPB1. The study profiled the T cell repertoires of 500 to 800 subjects by immunosequencing and related them to cytomegalovirus serostatus. The study aimed to test whether signatures of past pathogen exposure could be identified by cataloging public T cell receptors. An early release that covered some 640 HLA-typed donors contained 250 to 350 gigabases of sequencing data and roughly 84 million unique TCR sequences. Of the roughly 400 genotyped donors, 65% to 90% fell in the genetic ancestry cluster associated with self-reported Caucasian donors. The study combined high-throughput TCR immunosequencing, statistical association of individual TCRs with disease status, and machine learning to predict cytomegalovirus infection status. Class I and class II HLA loci were covered by the typing at four-digit resolution. Here is what the overall study found, with its caveats: Because HLA typing was missing for some donors at each locus, association tests included only the typed subset. A further reported finding was that TCR beta sequences accurately predicted the HLA-A and HLA-B alleles for most subjects in the first cohort. Because counts were too low, seventeen rarely observed V segments, including chromosome 9 orphons, were left out of the earlier analysis of 587 of the donors. A few of the identified cytomegalovirus-associated TCR beta chains were confirmed in vitro to be specific for cytomegalovirus antigens. The classifier was reported to diagnose cytomegalovirus status with high specificity and sensitivity in both the original and validation cohorts. In a later analysis, most CMV-associated TCR beta chains were found to appear HLA-restricted, with HLA associations seemingly driven largely by CMV exposure. According to a later genetic analysis, donors in an Asian-associated ancestry cluster had fewer N-insertions in productive TCRs than the approximately 710-donor mean. Linkage disequilibrium might explain the correlated functional status among segregating V segments, but an unknown experimental factor could not be ruled out. Sequencing depth was assumed to be roughly uniform across donors in the presence/absence analyses, though that assumption may not hold. In a later analysis, several top co-occurrence clusters were reported to appear linked to parvovirus B19, influenza, CMV and Epstein-Barr virus. The cohort was sequenced for TCR beta chains only, and without alpha or paired-chain data the features that could be detected were limited. Strong co-occurrence of HLA alleles, especially DR and DQ, made assigning TCR associations to individual alleles difficult. Most TCR sequences were observed very rarely across donors, whereas some public TCRs were present in many individuals. In a later analysis, some 17,000 TCR beta sequences were associated with specific HLA alleles at a false discovery rate of 0.05. For the cohort, immune exposure information was limited to CMV serostatus. A later genetic analysis associated a missense DCLRE1C variant with V-gene and J-gene trimming of TCR beta chains, and an independent cohort replicated the association. In the study, roughly 160 TCR beta chains were listed as associated with cytomegalovirus. Broadly in line with IMGT annotations, most TCR beta V segments showed up in productive rearrangements about 90% or about 30% of the time in an earlier analysis of about 500 of the donors. The 87-base-pair reads could not distinguish some IMGT-functional V segments, including TRBV6-2 and TRBV6-3, so those segments were excluded. In a later analysis, HLA-associated TCR beta chains were found to be more clonally expanded and to have lower generation probabilities than equally common non-associated chains. According to the authors, the approach could potentially be generalized to other disease states and immunological phenotypes. A group of highly shared sequence variants was considered likely to be a technical artifact of the sequencing pipeline. According to a later analysis, TCR association rates differed among HLA loci, with DRB1 alleles showing the most associated TCRs and HLA-C alleles showing the fewest.

The receptor library was made with the immunoSEQ multiplex PCR assay. A mixture of 60 forward primers for TCR Vbeta segments and 13 reverse primers for TCR Jbeta segments was used in the multiplex PCR. Amplification of the CDR3 region of rearranged TCR beta genes was performed with a multiplex PCR assay on genomic DNA. On the Illumina HiSeq System, the amplified TCR beta libraries were sequenced as 87-base-pair reads. Under the source paper's analysis protocol: A later analysis tallied approximately 87 million unique TCR beta chains across the 700 or so repertoires, and around 12 million of those chains were shared by two or more donors. To remove PCR and sequencing errors, raw reads were error-corrected and collapsed into unique sequences using a nearest-neighbor algorithm that merged closely related sequences. Alignment of CDR3 sequences to IMGT reference sequences was used to assign V, D and J gene segments. For a sequence to be retained, at least a six-nucleotide match to both a V gene segment and a J gene segment was required. A rearrangement counted as productive if the CDR3 had no stop codons and remained in frame with V and J, and every other rearrangement counted as non-productive. CDR3 was defined by IMGT convention, running from the second conserved V-encoded cysteine to the conserved J-encoded phenylalanine. Sequences without an unambiguous match to a single V gene segment were excluded from the earlier analysis of several hundred of the donors. An earlier analysis of 450 to 650 of the donors called V segments functional above 56.7% productive rearrangements and segregating when the between-donor standard deviation exceeded 5%. A statistical classification framework was built for diagnosing cytomegalovirus status from the catalog of TCR beta chain sequences. In a later analysis, TCR nucleotide sequences were compared against IMGT/GENE-DB human TR gene sequences so that V and J genes could be assigned. In a later analysis, CDR3 sequences and most-parsimonious VDJ recombination scenarios were assigned using the TCRdist pipeline. In a later analysis, each TCR beta chain was defined by its CDR3 amino acid sequence together with its V-gene family, and reads lacking a unique V-gene family were excluded. In a later analysis, 500 to 650 highly shared, low-generation-probability nucleotide sequences were removed to address suspected cross-contamination and a sequencing artifact. In a later analysis, a clonal expansion index was calculated for each public chain from normalized within-repertoire ranks of inferred template counts. In a later analysis, generation probabilities were computed with a VDJ recombination model fitted to out-of-frame rearrangements, and the resulting probabilities were checked against IGoR. In a later analysis, hypergeometric tests were used to score TCR-TCR, TCR-HLA and TCR-CMV co-occurrence, with a repertoire-size bias correction applied to TCR pairs. To estimate false discovery rates, a later analysis permuted the HLA or CMV assignments 20 times. In a later analysis, co-occurring TCRs were grouped using DBSCAN, with TCRdist sequence similarity added in when clustering inside HLA-allele-positive subsets. Repertoires with fewer than 30,000 or more than 120,000 public chains were left out of co-occurrence clustering, as were five repertoires with anomalous nucleotide sharing. TCRdb took this table from immuneACCESS and kept in-frame rearrangements with V and J called. Such tables lack part of the clones; where checked against another copy, unresolved V genes explain under half of the gap, and the rest is unexplained. V, J and clone size are taken as reported in that table, and D and trimming were inferred from the DNA itself. The sample records 120,000 or so clones, over 80% of which are singletons. Clones ranked in the top ten supply 20% of the sample.

V drops 2 bases and J drops 0 bases, leaving 11 bases in between. CDR1 and CDR2, per the germline V gene, are SGHTA and FQGTGA. The CDR3 numbers 16 residues from cysteine through phenylalanine. Only CDR3 DNA is held: 48 bases, read in frame from base 1. In total, over 600 healthy bone marrow donors made up the cohort. Cohort members were all nominally healthy when sampled, although unrecorded immune exposures were likely present. The donor tested CMV seropositive and was one of the 289 seropositive cohort members. Every donor gave a peripheral blood sample, and the peripheral blood mononuclear cells from that sample were used for TCR beta sequencing. The Qiagen DNeasy Blood Extraction Kit was used to extract genomic DNA from the blood cell samples.

The chain couples TRBV7-3 to TRBJ2-1; tentative D gene TRBD2, with 7 bases matching. This TCR was sampled from a man younger than 30 in good health and CMV-seropositive. Sequences were obtained from PBMCs. The DNA sequence is given as TGTGCCAGCAGCTTAGGGGGCGGGGGCTCCTACAATGAGCAGTTCTTC. This sequence encodes CASSLGGGGSYNEQFF.